The present TCR beta chain was sequenced within a study of blood T cell repertoires in COVID-19. Study details: COVID-19 samples from acute and convalescent phases originated in the United States, Italy and Spain.

The table came from immunoSEQ multiplex PCR; TCRdb's copy has only in-frame clones and leaves some out. The top ten clones hold around 7% of a sample with about 190,000 clones, about nine tenths of them seen once. The CDR3 runs to 12 residues. V lost 0 bases and J lost 6, with 6 bases in between. The germline V gene encodes CDR1 GTSNPN and CDR2 SVGIG (reference sequence). Sequencing used peripheral blood. This chain joins TRBV30 and TRBJ2-1, with no clear D. The clonotype originates from a man aged 35 to 55 with acute or convalescent COVID-19. CDR3 nucleotides: TGTGCCTGGAGTGTACTTTTCAATGAGCAGTTCTTC. Its translation is CAWSVLFNEQFF.